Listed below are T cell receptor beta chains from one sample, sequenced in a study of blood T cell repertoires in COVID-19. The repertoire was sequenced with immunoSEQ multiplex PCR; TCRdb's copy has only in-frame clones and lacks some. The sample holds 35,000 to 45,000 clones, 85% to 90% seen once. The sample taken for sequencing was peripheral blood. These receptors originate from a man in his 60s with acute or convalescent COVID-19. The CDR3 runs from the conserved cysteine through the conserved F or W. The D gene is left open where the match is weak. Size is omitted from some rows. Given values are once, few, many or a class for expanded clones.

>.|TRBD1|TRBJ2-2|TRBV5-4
TGTGCCAGCAGCGTAGGACAGGGCACCGGGGAGCTGTTTTTT
CASSVGQGTGELFF
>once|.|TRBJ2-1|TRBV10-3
TGTGCCATCAGTTTGGCCTTAGACAGATACAATGAGCAGTTCTTC
CAISLALDRYNEQFF
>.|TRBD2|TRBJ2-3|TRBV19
TGTGCCAGTAGTCGCTCCCAGCGGGGCATAGATACGCAGTATTTT
CASSRSQRGIDTQYF
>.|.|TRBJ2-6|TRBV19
TGTGCCAGTAGTCCAGGACAGATCTCTGGGGCCAACGTCCTGACTTTC
CASSPGQISGANVLTF
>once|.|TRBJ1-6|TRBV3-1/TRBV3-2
TGTGCCAGCAGCCAAGGGGGCTCTTCACCCCTCCACTTT
CASSQGGSSPLHF
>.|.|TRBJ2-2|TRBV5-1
TGCGCCAGCAGCTTGTTGGCTGGAGACGGGGAGCTGTTTTTT
CASSLLAGDGELFF
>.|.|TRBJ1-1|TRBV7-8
TGTGCCAGCAGCTTAAACAGGAACACTGAAGCTTTCTTT
CASSLNRNTEAFF
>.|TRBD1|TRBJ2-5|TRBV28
TGTGCCAGCAGTTTATTAGGGACAGAATCCCAAGAGACCCAGTACTTC
CASSLLGTESQETQYF
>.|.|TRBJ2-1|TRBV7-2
TGTGCCAGCAGCTTAGAACTGAATGAGCAGTTCTTC
CASSLELNEQFF
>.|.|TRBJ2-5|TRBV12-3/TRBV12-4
TGTGCCAGCAGTTTAAGCCCGCAGACCCAGTACTTC
CASSLSPQTQYF
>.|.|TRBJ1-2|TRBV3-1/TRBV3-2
TGTGCCAGCAACTCAGGGGACCCCTATGGCTACACCTTC
CASNSGDPYGYTF
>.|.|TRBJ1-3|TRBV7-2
TGTGCCAGCAGCCGCAGGGCTGGAAACACCATATATTTT
CASSRRAGNTIYF
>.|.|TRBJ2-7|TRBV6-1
TGTGCCAGCCGGGGTCCGCATGGGGGGGAGCAGTACTTC
CASRGPHGGEQYF
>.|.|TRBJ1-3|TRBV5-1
TGCGCCAGCAGCCCGGGACAAGAGCCAGGAAACACCATATATTTT
CASSPGQEPGNTIYF
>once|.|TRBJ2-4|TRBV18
TGTGCCAGCTCACCACCGCAGCTCCAAGGGGACATTCAGTACTTC
CASSPPQLQGDIQYF
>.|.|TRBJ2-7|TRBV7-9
TGTGCCAGCAGCTTAGGACAGGGAGGTTACGAGCAGTACTTC
CASSLGQGGYEQYF
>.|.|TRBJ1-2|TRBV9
TGTGCCAGCAGCCCCTCTGAGGCTCCGGGCTACACCTTC
CASSPSEAPGYTF
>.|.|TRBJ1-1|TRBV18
TGTGCCAGCTCACTTCAAAGGCAGGTAGTTGAAGCTTTCTTT
CASSLQRQVVEAFF
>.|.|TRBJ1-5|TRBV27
TGTGCCAGCAGATCGGTGGGCAATCAGCCCCAGCATTTT
CASRSVGNQPQHF
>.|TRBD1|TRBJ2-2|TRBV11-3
TGTGCCAGCAGGGCCGGGACAGGAAACGCCGGGGAGCTGTTTTTT
CASRAGTGNAGELFF
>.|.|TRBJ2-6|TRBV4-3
TGCGCCAGCAGCCAAGAAACGGCCGGGTGGTCTGGGGCCAACGTCCTGACTTTC
CASSQETAGWSGANVLTF
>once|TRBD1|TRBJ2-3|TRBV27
TGTGCCAGCAGCCACAGGGGTCCGCAGTATTTT
CASSHRGPQYF
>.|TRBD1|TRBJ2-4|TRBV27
TGTGCCAGCAGAACCGCAGGGGGCAGTAACATTCAGTACTTC
CASRTAGGSNIQYF
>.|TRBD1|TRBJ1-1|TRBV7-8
TGTGCCAGCAGCTTAAAGGGACAGGGGATGAACACTGAAGCTTTCTTT
CASSLKGQGMNTEAFF
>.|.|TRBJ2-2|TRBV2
TGTGCCAGCACCGGACAGACGATTTACACCGGGGAGCTGTTTTTT
CASTGQTIYTGELFF
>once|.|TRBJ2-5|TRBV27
TGTGCCAGCAGTTCCGCGGGGCGGTCTGGGGAGACCCAGTACTTC
CASSSAGRSGETQYF
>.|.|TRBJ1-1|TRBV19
TGTGCCAGTACCCCAACGGGGGGCCTTGAAACTGAAGCTTTCTTT
CASTPTGGLETEAFF
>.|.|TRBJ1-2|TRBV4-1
TGCGCCAGCAGCCAAGATGCGACAGTTAGCTATGGCTACACCTTC
CASSQDATVSYGYTF
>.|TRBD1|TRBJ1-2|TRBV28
TGTGCCATCCCTCTGCAGGGGGCTTATGGCTACACCTTC
CAIPLQGAYGYTF
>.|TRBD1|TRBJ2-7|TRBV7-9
TGTGCCAGCAGCTTTTCGACAGGGAGCGACGAGCAGTACTTC
CASSFSTGSDEQYF
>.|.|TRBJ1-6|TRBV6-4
TGTGCCAGCAGTCAACAGGGAAATTCACCCCTCCACTTT
CASSQQGNSPLHF
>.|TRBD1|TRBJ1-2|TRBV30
TGTGCCTGGAGGAGGGACAGCCGCTATGGCTACACCTTC
CAWRRDSRYGYTF
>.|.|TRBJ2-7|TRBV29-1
TGCAGCGTGGCACAGGGAACAGACGAGCAGTACTTC
CSVAQGTDEQYF
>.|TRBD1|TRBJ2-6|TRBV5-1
TGCGCCAGCAGCCCGCCAGGGGGCACCTCTGGGGCCAACGTCCTGACTTTC
CASSPPGGTSGANVLTF
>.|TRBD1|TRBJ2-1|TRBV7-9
TGTGCCAGCAGCTCGCAGGGGGCCCTGTGGAATGAGCAGTTCTTC
CASSSQGALWNEQFF
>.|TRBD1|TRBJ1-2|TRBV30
TGTGCCTGGAGTGTTATTTCAGGGGGCTATGGCTACACCTTC
CAWSVISGGYGYTF
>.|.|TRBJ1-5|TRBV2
TGTGCCAGCAGAGAAGACAGTTTCCAGCCCCAGCATTTT
CASREDSFQPQHF
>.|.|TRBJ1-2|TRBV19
TGTGCCAGTACCTCGGACAGATATGGCTACACCTTC
CASTSDRYGYTF
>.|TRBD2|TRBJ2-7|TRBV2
TGTGCCAGCAGTGTGGTTAGCGGGGGCCTTTACGAGCAGTACTTC
CASSVVSGGLYEQYF
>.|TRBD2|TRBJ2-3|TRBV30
TGTGCCTGGGACGGACTAGCGGGGGGGCCCAGCACAGATACGCAGTATTTT
CAWDGLAGGPSTDTQYF
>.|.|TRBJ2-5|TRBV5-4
TGTGCCAGCAGCACCACGCGGGGCGAAGAGACCCAGTACTTC
CASSTTRGEETQYF
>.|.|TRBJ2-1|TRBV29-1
TGCAGCGTGACAGGACTGGACCGAAGCTCCTACAATGAGCAGTTCTTC
CSVTGLDRSSYNEQFF
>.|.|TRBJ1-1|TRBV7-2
TGTGCCAGCAGCTTAGGGGGGGGAAGCACTGAAGCTTTCTTT
CASSLGGGSTEAFF
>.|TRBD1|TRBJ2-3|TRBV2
TGTGCCAGCAGGGCGGACAGGGGCACAGATACGCAGTATTTT
CASRADRGTDTQYF
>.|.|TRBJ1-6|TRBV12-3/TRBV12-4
TGTGCCAGCAGTTCAGGGTATAATTCACCCCTCCACTTT
CASSSGYNSPLHF
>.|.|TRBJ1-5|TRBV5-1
TGCGCCAGCAGCTTGACAGGGAAGGATCAGCCCCAGCATTTT
CASSLTGKDQPQHF
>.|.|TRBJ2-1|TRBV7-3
TGTGCCAGCAGCTTCATATCTAGCCGGGATGAGCAGTTCTTC
CASSFISSRDEQFF
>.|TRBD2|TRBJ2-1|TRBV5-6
TGTGCCAGCAGTCCGACTAGCATCACCTACAATGAGCAGTTCTTC
CASSPTSITYNEQFF
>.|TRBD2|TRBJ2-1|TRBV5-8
TGTGCCAGCAGCTATGGGACTAGCGGGTACAATGAGCAGTTCTTC
CASSYGTSGYNEQFF
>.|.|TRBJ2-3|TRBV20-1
TGCAGTGCCGATCAGACAGATACGCAGTATTTT
CSADQTDTQYF
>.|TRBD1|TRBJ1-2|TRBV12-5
TGTGCTAGTGGTTTCGAACCCGGGACAGGGAATTGTTGCACCTTC
CASGFEPGTGNCCTF
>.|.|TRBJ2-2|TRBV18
TGTGCCAGCTCCCAAAGGACAGCCGACACCGGGGAGCTGTTTTTT
CASSQRTADTGELFF
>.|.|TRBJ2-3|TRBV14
TGTGCCAGCAGCCAAAAGCGGCTTTCCCAAAGCACAGATACGCAGTATTTT
CASSQKRLSQSTDTQYF
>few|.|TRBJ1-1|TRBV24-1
TGTGCCACCAGGGCGGACAAGAACACTGAAGCTTTCTTT
CATRADKNTEAFF
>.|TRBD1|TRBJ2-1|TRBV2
TGTGCCAGCCTAGGACAGGGGGTCCAGGGGAATGAGCAGTTCTTC
CASLGQGVQGNEQFF